Detailed here is one T cell receptor (beta chain). Its antigen is undetermined. Patients between 18 and 65 years old had hyperthyroidism, newly diagnosed and lasting under 2 months. Around 10 ml fresh peripheral blood yielded the PBMCs. RNA transcripts were the template for amplifying TCR beta CDR3 regions. HTBI primers were used for first-round RT-PCR of the TCR CDR3. TCRdb processed the multiplex PCR reads anew with MiXCR; each CDR3 protein has one entry. Of under 550,000 distinct CDR3 sequences in the sample, roughly 15% were seen once. The data belong to a study of T cells in Graves' hyperthyroidism and ophthalmopathy. Germline assignment: CDR1 LGHNT and CDR2 FRNRAP. The germline V and J ends were trimmed by 6 bases and 5 bases, with 11 bases remaining between them. The CDR3 totals 13 residues. Findings and limits, study-wide: Using 13 V-J features, a model discriminated ophthalmopathy from stable hyperthyroidism.

The receptor comes from a woman younger than 35 with Graves' hyperthyroidism. V gene TRBV12-5 combines with J gene TRBJ1-5; D gene unclear. Sequencing was performed on blood. The CDR3 here is CASGEGSDQPQHF. The CDR3 bases are TGTGCTAGTGGAGAAGGGTCTGATCAGCCCCAGCATTTT.